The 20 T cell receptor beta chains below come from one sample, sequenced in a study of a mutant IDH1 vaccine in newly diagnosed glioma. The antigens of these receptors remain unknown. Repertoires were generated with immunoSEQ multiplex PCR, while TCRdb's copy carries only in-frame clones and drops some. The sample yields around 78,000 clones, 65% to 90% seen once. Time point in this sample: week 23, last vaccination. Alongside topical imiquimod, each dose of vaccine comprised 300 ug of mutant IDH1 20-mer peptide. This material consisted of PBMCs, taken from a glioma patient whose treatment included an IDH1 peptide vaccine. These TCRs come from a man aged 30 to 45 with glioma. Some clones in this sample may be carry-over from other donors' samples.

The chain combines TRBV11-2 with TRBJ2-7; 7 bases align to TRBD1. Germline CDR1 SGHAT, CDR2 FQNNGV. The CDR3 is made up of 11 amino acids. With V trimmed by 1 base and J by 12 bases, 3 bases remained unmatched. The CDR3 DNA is TGTGCCAGCAGCTTAGTGGGACAGACGTACTTC. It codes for CASSLVGQTYF.

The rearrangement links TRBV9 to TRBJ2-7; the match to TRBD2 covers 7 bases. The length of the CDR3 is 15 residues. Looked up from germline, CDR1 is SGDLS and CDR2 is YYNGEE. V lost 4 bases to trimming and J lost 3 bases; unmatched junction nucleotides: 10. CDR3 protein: CASSLAAGRVYEQYF. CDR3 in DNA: TGTGCCAGCAGCCTCGCAGCGGGAAGAGTCTACGAGCAGTACTTC.

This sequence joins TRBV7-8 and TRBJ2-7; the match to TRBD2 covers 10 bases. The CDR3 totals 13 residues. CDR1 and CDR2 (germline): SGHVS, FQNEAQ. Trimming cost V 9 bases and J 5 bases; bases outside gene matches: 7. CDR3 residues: CASSSGRPNEQYF. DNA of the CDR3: TGTGCCAGTTCTAGCGGGAGACCCAACGAGCAGTACTTC.

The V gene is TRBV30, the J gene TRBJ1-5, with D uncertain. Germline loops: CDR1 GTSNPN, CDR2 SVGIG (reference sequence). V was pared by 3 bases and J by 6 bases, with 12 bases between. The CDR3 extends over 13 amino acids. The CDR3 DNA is TGTGCCTGGAGCGCCTTTGGAAGTCAGCCCCAGCATTTT. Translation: CAWSAFGSQPQHF.

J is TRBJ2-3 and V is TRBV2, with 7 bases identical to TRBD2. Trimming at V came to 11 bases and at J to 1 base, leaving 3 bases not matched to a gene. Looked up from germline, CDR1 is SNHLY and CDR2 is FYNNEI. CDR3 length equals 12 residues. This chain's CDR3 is CAGGGRTDTQYF. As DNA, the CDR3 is TGTGCCGGCGGGGGACGCACAGATACGCAGTATTTT.

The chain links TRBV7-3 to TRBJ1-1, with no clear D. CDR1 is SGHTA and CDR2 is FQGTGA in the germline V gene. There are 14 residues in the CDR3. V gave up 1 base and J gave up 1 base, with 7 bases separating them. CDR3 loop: CASSLSARNTEAFF. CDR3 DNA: TGTGCCAGCAGCTTAAGCGCAAGGAACACTGAAGCTTTCTTT.

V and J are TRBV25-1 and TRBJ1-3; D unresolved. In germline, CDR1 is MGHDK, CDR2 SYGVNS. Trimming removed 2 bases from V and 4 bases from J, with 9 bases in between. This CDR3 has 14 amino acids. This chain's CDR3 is CASSEGRLGNTIYF. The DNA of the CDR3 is TGTGCCAGCAGTGAAGGGAGACTCGGAAACACCATATATTTT.

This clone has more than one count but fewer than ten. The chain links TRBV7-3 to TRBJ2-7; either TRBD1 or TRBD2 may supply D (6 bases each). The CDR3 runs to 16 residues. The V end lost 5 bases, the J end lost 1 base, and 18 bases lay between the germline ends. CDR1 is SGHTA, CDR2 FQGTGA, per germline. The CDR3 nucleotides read TGTGCCAGCAGCCCGAAAGGGGGGTCCCGTTCCTACGAGCAGTACTTC. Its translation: CASSPKGGSRSYEQYF. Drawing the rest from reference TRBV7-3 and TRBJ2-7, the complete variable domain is GAGVSQTPSNKVTEKGKYVELRCDPISGHTALYWYRQSLGQGPEFLIYFQGTGAADDSGLPNDRFFAVRPEGSVSTLKIQRTERGDSAVYLCASSPKGGSRSYEQYFGPGTRLTVT.

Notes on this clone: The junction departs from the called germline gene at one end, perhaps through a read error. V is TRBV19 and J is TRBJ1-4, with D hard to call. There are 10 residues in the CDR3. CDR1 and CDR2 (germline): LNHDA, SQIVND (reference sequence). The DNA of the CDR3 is TGTGCCAGTAGTAATGGAAAACTGTTTTTT. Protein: CASSNGKLFF.

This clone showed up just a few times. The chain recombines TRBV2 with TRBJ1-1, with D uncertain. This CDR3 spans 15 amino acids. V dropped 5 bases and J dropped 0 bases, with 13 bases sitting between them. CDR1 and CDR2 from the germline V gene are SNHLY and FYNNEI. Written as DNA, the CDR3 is TGTGCCAGCAGTTTACCCCGGACGGTGAACACTGAAGCTTTCTTT. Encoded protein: CASSLPRTVNTEAFF.

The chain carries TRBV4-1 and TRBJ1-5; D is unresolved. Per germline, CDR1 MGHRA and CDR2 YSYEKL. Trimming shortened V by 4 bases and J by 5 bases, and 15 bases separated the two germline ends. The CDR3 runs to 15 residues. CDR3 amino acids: CASSLSWESHQPQHF. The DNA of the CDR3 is TGCGCCAGCAGCCTTAGTTGGGAGAGTCATCAGCCCCAGCATTTT.

The DNA for the CDR3 is TGTGCCAGTAGTATGCGTACCCTGGGGGAGACCCAGTACTTC. Its translation is CASSMRTLGETQYF. The rearrangement links TRBV19 to TRBJ2-5; D remains unclear. CDR3 length: 14 amino acids. The germline V gene has CDR1 LNHDA and CDR2 SQIVND (reference sequence). V dropped 3 bases and J dropped 5 bases, with 13 bases sitting between them.

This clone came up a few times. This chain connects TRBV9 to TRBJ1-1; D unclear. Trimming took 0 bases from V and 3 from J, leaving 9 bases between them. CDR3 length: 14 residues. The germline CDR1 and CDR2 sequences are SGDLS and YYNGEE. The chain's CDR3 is CASSVEVRDTEAFF. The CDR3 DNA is TGTGCCAGCAGCGTAGAGGTTCGGGACACTGAAGCTTTCTTT.

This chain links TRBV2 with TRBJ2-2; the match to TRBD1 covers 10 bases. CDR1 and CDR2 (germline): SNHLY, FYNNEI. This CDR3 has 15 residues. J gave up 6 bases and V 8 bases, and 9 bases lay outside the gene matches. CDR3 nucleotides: TGTGCCAGCTCCGGGACAGGGGTATCGCCCGGGGAGCTGTTTTTT. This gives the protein CASSGTGVSPGELFF.

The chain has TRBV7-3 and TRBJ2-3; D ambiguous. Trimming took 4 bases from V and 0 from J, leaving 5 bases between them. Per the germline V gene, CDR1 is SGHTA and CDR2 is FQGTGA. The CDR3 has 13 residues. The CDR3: CASSWASTDTQYF. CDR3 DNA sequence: TGTGCCAGCAGCTGGGCTAGCACAGATACGCAGTATTTT.

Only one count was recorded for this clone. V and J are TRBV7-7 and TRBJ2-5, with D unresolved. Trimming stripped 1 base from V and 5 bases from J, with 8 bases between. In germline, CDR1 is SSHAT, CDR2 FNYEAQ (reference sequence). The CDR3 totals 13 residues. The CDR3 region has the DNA TGTGCCAGCAGCTTAGACTCTCGCGAGACCCAGTACTTC. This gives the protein CASSLDSRETQYF.

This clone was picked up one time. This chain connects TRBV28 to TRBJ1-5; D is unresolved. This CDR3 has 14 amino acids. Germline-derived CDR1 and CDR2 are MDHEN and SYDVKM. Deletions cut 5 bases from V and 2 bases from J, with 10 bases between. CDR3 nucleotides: TGTGCCAGCAGTGTGCCGGTGGGCAATCAGCCCCAGCATTTT. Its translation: CASSVPVGNQPQHF.

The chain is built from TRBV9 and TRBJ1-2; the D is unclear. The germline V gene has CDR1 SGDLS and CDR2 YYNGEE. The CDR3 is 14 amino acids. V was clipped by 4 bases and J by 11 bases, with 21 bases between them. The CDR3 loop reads CASSLSGELSLYTF. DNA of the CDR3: TGTGCCAGCAGCCTTAGTGGGGAATTAAGCCTATACACCTTC.

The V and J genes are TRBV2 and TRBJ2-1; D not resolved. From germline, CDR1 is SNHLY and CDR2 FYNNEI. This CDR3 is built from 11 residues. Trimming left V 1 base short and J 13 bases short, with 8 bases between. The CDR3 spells CASSEGDLQFF. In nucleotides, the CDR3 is TGTGCCAGCAGTGAAGGAGATTTACAGTTCTTC.

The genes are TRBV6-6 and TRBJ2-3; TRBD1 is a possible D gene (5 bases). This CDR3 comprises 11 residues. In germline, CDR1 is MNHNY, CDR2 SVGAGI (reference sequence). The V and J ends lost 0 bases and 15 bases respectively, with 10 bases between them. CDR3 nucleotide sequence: TGTGCCAGCAGTTACTCGGGGCGAGCTTATTTT. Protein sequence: CASSYSGRAYF.